Below, 15 T cell receptor beta chains from the same sample are listed, as sequenced in a study of T cells in Graves' hyperthyroidism and ophthalmopathy. The CDR3 regions of TCR beta were amplified from RNA transcripts. With the HTBI primer set, the TCR CDR3 went through a first round of RT-PCR. Using its own MiXCR run on the multiplex PCR reads, TCRdb lists one record per CDR3 protein. The sample contains 550,000 to 800,000 distinct CDR3 sequences, approximately 15% of which appear only once. Sequencing was performed on blood. Every receptor here comes from a man aged 50 to 60 with Graves' hyperthyroidism.

This clonotype was seen repeatedly, ten times or more. The rearrangement joins TRBV29-1 to TRBJ2-2; D ambiguous. V lost 4 bases, J lost 0 bases, and 6 bases lay in between. This CDR3 comprises 13 residues. CDR1 is SQVTM and CDR2 is ANQGSEA in the germline V gene. This chain's CDR3 is CSVGVPNTGELFF. The CDR3 bases are TGCAGCGTTGGCGTCCCGAACACCGGGGAGCTGTTTTTT.

There are many counts of this clonotype. This sequence joins TRBV13 and TRBJ2-5, with D perhaps TRBD1 or TRBD2 (6 bases each). The ends were cut back, 5 bases at V and 3 bases at J, with 16 bases in the middle. The CDR3 sequence is 15 residues long. Germline CDR1 and CDR2: PRHDT and FYEKMQ (reference sequence). Here the CDR3 reads CASSQRGDPKETQYF. In DNA, the CDR3 is TGTGCCAGCAGCCAAAGGGGGGACCCTAAAGAGACCCAGTACTTC.

This clonotype was counted ten times or more. The genes are TRBV7-9 and TRBJ2-7, with TRBD2 identical over 13 bases. Looked up from germline, CDR1 is SEHNR and CDR2 is FQNEAQ (reference sequence). After removal of 5 bases from V and 0 bases from J, the junction contained 7 bases not matched to a gene. There are 17 residues in the CDR3. CDR3 region: CASSKGLAGENSYEQYF. The CDR3 region has the DNA TGTGCCAGCAGCAAAGGACTAGCGGGAGAGAACTCCTACGAGCAGTACTTC.

The chain uses TRBV6-6 and TRBJ1-2; D is uncertain. The CDR3 totals 17 residues. CDR1 is MNHNY, CDR2 SVGAGI, per germline (reference sequence). V was pared by 0 bases and J by 1 base, with 15 bases between. The chain's CDR3 is CASSYSSATGNNYGYTF. DNA of the CDR3: TGTGCCAGCAGTTACTCGTCCGCGACGGGGAATAACTATGGCTACACCTTC.

This clonotype appeared many times. This chain uses TRBV29-1 with TRBJ1-1; 7 bases match TRBD1. The CDR3 spans 14 residues. The J segment lost 4 bases and the V segment lost 5 bases, leaving 10 bases of the junction unmatched. The germline V gene encodes CDR1 SQVTM and CDR2 ANQGSEA. The CDR3 coding sequence is TGCAGCGTTTATCCCGAGGGGGCGGGCACTGAAGCTTTCTTT. It translates to CSVYPEGAGTEAFF.

This clonotype has just a few counts. This chain links TRBV3-1 with TRBJ2-1, with TRBD2 as a possible D gene (6 bases). CDR1 is LGHDT and CDR2 is YNNKEL in the germline V gene (reference sequence). Trimming removed 2 bases from V and 2 bases from J, with 13 bases in between. CDR3 length equals 16 residues. In nucleotides, the CDR3 is TGTGCCAGCAGCCAACCTAGGGACTCCCCCTACAATGAGCAGTTCTTC. This translates into CASSQPRDSPYNEQFF.

Comments on this clonotype: One junction end does not reproduce the germline sequence, and a read error may be involved. The chain employs TRBV28 and TRBJ2-3; 8 nucleotides match TRBD2. Germline CDR1 is MDHEN and CDR2 is SYDVKM. This CDR3 has 17 amino acids. CDR3 sequence: CASSFLSSGRGTDTRYF. The CDR3, as DNA: TGTGCCAGCAGTTTTCTCTCGAGCGGGAGAGGCACAGATACGCGGTATTTT.

This clonotype has ten or more counts. This chain links TRBV6-2 or TRBV6-3 with TRBJ1-1; D is perhaps TRBD1 (6 bases). Germline values: CDR1 MNHEY, CDR2 SVGEGT. The V end was cut by 6 bases, the J end by 1 base, with 15 bases between. The CDR3 has 15 amino acids. CDR3 amino acids: CASSEPGAGNTEAFF. The CDR3 DNA reads TGTGCCAGCAGCGAACCAGGGGCGGGGAACACTGAAGCTTTCTTT.

Details on this clonotype: A much larger clone sits a single nucleotide away, making a read error possible. V and J are TRBV20-1 and TRBJ1-1; D call uncertain. Germline CDR1 and CDR2: DFQATT and SNEGSKA (reference sequence). The CDR3 is 16 amino acids. The CDR3 DNA sequence: TGCAGTGCTAGAGAGGAGGTCTGGAACATGAACACTGAACCTTTCTTT. The encoded protein is CSAREEVWNMNTEPFF.

CDR3 loop: CASSSVQGTNYGYTF. Written as DNA, the CDR3 is TGTGCCAGCAGCTCCGTACAGGGGACTAACTATGGCTACACCTTC. The rearrangement links TRBV7-9 to TRBJ1-2; 7 nucleotides line up with TRBD1. In germline, CDR1 is SEHNR, CDR2 FQNEAQ (reference sequence). V trimming: 4 bases; J trimming: 0 bases; junction bases outside the gene matches: 5. CDR3 length: 15 amino acids.

In its sample, this clonotype was seen many times. The chain recombines TRBV3-1 with TRBJ2-5; tentative D call: TRBD2 (6 bases). This CDR3 spans 13 amino acids. Germline V gives CDR1 LGHDT, CDR2 YNNKEL (reference sequence). Trimming left V 2 bases short and J 5 bases short, with 9 bases between. Here the CDR3 DNA reads TGTGCCAGCAGCCAACGGGGAGGTGAGACCCAGTACTTC. It yields the protein CASSQRGGETQYF.

The V call is TRBV6-1, the J call TRBJ2-7; 11 bases match TRBD2. CDR3 length: 13 residues. The germline V gene has CDR1 MNHNS and CDR2 SASEGT. After removal of 8 bases from V and 5 bases from J, the junction contained 5 bases not matched to a gene. The CDR3 DNA is TGTGCCAGCGCTAGCGGGAGGTCCGACGAGCAGTACTTC. It translates to CASASGRSDEQYF.

The sample holds many counts of this clonotype. V and J are TRBV28 and TRBJ2-7; D not certain. The CDR3 is made up of 14 amino acids. The germline gives CDR1 MDHEN, CDR2 SYDVKM. The V end was cut by 3 bases, the J end by 3 bases, with 12 bases between. This CDR3 is CASSLKGSNYEQYF. CDR3 bases: TGTGCCAGCAGTTTGAAGGGATCTAACTACGAGCAGTACTTC. Filled out from reference TRBV28 and TRBJ2-7, the complete variable domain reads DVKVTQSSRYLVKRTGEKVFLECVQDMDHENMFWYRQDPGLGLRLIYFSYDVKMKEKGDIPEGYSVSREKKERFSLILESASTNQTSMYLCASSLKGSNYEQYFGPGTRLTVT.

The chain joins TRBV29-1 to TRBJ1-1, with 7 bases aligning to TRBD1. Trimming removed 6 bases from V and 4 bases from J; junction bases left unmatched: 8. The CDR3 covers 13 residues. In germline, CDR1 is SQVTM, CDR2 ANQGSEA. CDR3: CSVRQGGGTEAFF. DNA of the CDR3: TGCAGCGTGAGACAGGGAGGTGGCACTGAAGCTTTCTTT.

This clonotype has a count of ten or more. The chain carries TRBV19 and TRBJ1-5, with D perhaps TRBD1 (6 bases). The CDR3 loop spans 14 amino acids. The V end lost 7 bases, the J end lost 3 bases, and 13 bases lay between the germline ends. From germline, CDR1 is LNHDA and CDR2 SQIVND (reference sequence). Here the CDR3 DNA reads TGTGCCAGTACAACACAGGGATTCAATCAGCCCCAGCATTTT. This codes for CASTTQGFNQPQHF. The full variable domain, with the rest looked up from reference TRBV19 and TRBJ1-5, is DGGITQSPKYLFRKEGQNVTLSCEQNLNHDAMYWYRQDPGQGLRLIYYSQIVNDFQKGDIAEGYSVSREKKESFPLTVTSAQKNPTAFYLCASTTQGFNQPQHFGDGTRLSIL.